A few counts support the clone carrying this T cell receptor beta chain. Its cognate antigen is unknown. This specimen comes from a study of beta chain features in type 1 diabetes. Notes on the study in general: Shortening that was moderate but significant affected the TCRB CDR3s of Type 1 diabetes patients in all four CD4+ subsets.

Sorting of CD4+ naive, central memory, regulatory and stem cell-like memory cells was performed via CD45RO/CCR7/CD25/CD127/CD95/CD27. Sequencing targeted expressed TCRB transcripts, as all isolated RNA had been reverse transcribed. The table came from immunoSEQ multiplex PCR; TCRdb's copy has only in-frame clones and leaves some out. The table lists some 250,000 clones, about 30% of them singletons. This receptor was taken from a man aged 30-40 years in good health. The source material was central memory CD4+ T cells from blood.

The CDR3: CATRTGGLNTGELFF. CDR3 coding DNA: TGTGCCACCAGGACCGGGGGCCTCAACACCGGGGAGCTGTTTTTT. V is TRBV15 and J is TRBJ2-2, with D possibly called TRBD1 or TRBD2 (6 bases each). The germline CDR1 and CDR2 sequences are LNHNV and YYDKDF (reference sequence). V was pared by 6 bases and J by 2 bases, with 13 bases between. This CDR3 contains 15 residues.